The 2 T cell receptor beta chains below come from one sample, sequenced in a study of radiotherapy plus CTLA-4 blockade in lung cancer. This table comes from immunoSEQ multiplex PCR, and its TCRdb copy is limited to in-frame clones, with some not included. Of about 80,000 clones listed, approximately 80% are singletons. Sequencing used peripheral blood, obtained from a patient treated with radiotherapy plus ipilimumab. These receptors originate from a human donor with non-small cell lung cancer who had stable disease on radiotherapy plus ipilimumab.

The CDR3 loop is CASTQRGTGNTIYF. The DNA of the CDR3 is TGTGCCAGTACCCAGCGGGGGACTGGAAACACCATATATTTT. This rearrangement joins TRBV19 to TRBJ1-3; D possibly corresponds to TRBD1 (5 bases). Germline CDR1 reads LNHDA; CDR2 reads SQIVND (reference sequence). Trimming removed 7 bases from V and 2 bases from J, with 12 bases in between. This CDR3 contains 14 residues.

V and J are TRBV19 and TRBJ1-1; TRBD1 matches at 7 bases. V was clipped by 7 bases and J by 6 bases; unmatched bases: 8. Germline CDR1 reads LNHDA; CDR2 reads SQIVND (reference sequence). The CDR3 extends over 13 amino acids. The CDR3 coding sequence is TGTGCCAGTAATCGACAGGGAATCTCTGAAGCTTTCTTT. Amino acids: CASNRQGISEAFF.